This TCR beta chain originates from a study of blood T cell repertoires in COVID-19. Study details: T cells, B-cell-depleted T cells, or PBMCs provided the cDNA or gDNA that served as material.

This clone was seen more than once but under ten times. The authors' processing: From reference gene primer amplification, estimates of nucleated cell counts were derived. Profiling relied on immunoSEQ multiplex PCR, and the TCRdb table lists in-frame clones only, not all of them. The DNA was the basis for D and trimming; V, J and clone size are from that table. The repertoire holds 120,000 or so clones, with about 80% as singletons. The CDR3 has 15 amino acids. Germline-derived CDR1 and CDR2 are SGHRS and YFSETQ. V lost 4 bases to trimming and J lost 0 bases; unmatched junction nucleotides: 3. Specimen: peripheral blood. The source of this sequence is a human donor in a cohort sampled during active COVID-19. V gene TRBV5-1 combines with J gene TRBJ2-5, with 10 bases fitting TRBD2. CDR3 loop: CASSVLAGDQETQYF. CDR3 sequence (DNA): TGCGCCAGCAGCGTCCTAGCGGGGGACCAAGAGACCCAGTACTTC.